These 2 T cell receptor beta chains came from one sample sequenced in a study of blood T cell repertoires in COVID-19. Profiling relied on immunoSEQ multiplex PCR, and the TCRdb table lists in-frame clones only, not all of them. The table records roughly 190,000 clones, 70% to 85% of them present only once. The sample consisted of peripheral blood. These receptors originate from a woman aged 45-60 years with acute or convalescent COVID-19.

The gene calls are TRBV25-1 and TRBJ2-2; TRBD1 aligns across 9 bases. This CDR3 region has 14 residues. V shed 10 bases, J shed 3 bases, and the junction held 6 bases outside the gene matches. The germline V gene has CDR1 MGHDK and CDR2 SYGVNS. The CDR3 bases are TGTGCCACCCGAAGGACAGGGGACACCGGGGAGCTGTTTTTT. Protein: CATRRTGDTGELFF.

J is TRBJ1-2 and V is TRBV19; maybe TRBD1 (6 bases). Germline loops: CDR1 LNHDA, CDR2 SQIVND (reference sequence). The length of the CDR3 is 14 residues. V lost 6 bases, J lost 4 bases, and 15 bases lay in between. The chain's CDR3 is CASREQGSVYGYTF. The CDR3 bases are TGTGCCAGTAGAGAGCAGGGGTCGGTCTATGGCTACACCTTC.